This T cell receptor beta chain appears in the sequencing data of a study of cytomegalovirus exposure and HLA in healthy donors. Study at large: In an early release, HLA-typed donors contributed 75 million to 85 million unique TCR sequences. Notes on the study in general: For most subjects, TCR beta sequences were reported to predict HLA-A and HLA-B alleles with accuracy.

The CDR3 is 14 residues long. V gave up 7 bases and J gave up 5 bases; unmatched junction bases: 9. The germline gives CDR1 MNHEY, CDR2 SMNVEV (reference sequence). Comments on this clone: Its matching antigen is unknown.

PCR primers comprised 60 Vbeta and 13 Jbeta primers. The data were produced by immunoSEQ multiplex PCR, yet TCRdb's version contains in-frame clones alone and is incomplete. The table includes roughly 140,000 clones, around 84% detected once. This rearrangement joins TRBV27 to TRBJ2-7; 9 bases align to TRBD1. The origin of this receptor is a boy aged 2-9 years in good health and CMV-seronegative. The sample consisted of PBMCs. The CDR3, as DNA: TGTGCCAGCAAGCGGTGGGACAGGGACGACGAGCAGTACTTC. Translated: CASKRWDRDDEQYF.